This section outlines one T cell receptor beta chain sequence together with its context. Profiling relied on immunoSEQ multiplex PCR, and the TCRdb table lists in-frame clones only, not all of them. The data show under 250,000 clones, about 89% seen once. These data are taken from a study of cytomegalovirus exposure and HLA in healthy donors. Sequences were obtained from PBMCs. The receptor was isolated from a woman under 30 in good health and CMV-seronegative.

CDR3 sequence (DNA): TGTGCCAGCAGTTTCTTCCTCACTAGCGGGAGACCAAATGAGCAGTTCTTC. Amino acids: CASSFFLTSGRPNEQFF. The chain links TRBV28 to TRBJ2-1; 11 bases match TRBD2. There are 17 residues in the CDR3. V lost 3 bases to trimming and J lost 7 bases; unmatched junction nucleotides: 11. Germline assignment: CDR1 MDHEN and CDR2 SYDVKM.